This is a list of T cell receptor beta chains from one sample in a study of blood T cell repertoires in COVID-19. Measured with immunoSEQ multiplex PCR; TCRdb has only the in-frame clones, and not every one. The sample consists of roughly 24,000 clones, approximately 82% of them appearing once. Sequences were obtained from peripheral blood. The receptors were sampled from a human donor in a cohort sampled during active COVID-19. The CDR3 runs from the conserved cysteine through the conserved F or W. A D gene is named only where the DNA matches it firmly. Clone size, where shown, is once, few, many, or a class for clones that have expanded.

d_call	clone_size	v_call	j_call	cdr3_nt	cdr3_aa
.	.	TRBV6-6	TRBJ1-1	TGTGCCAGCAGCTCCGACAGCCTAAACACTGAAGCTTTCTTT	CASSSDSLNTEAFF
.	.	TRBV6-5	TRBJ1-4	TGTGCCAGCAGTTATGACACCCCGCCAGCTAATGAAAAACTGTTTTTT	CASSYDTPPANEKLFF
.	.	TRBV7-2	TRBJ2-5	TGTGCCAGCAGCTTAAATACGGTGGAGACCCAGTACTTC	CASSLNTVETQYF
.	.	TRBV30	TRBJ2-1	TGTGCCTGGAATAGAAAGACTAGGGCTAAGAGCAATGAGCAGTTCTTC	CAWNRKTRAKSNEQFF
TRBD1	.	TRBV30	TRBJ2-2	TGTGCCTGGAGAGGCGCAGGGGGAACTAACACCGGGGAGCTGTTTTTT	CAWRGAGGTNTGELFF
TRBD2	.	TRBV12-5	TRBJ2-1	TGTGCTAGTGGTCGAACAACTAGCGGAGACAATGAGCAGTTCTTC	CASGRTTSGDNEQFF
TRBD2	.	TRBV3-1/TRBV3-2	TRBJ2-1	TGTGCCAGCAGCCAAGCCCAAATTACTAGCGGCAATGAGCAGTTCTTC	CASSQAQITSGNEQFF
.	.	TRBV18	TRBJ1-6	TGTGCCAGCTCACCAGGCCCCGATTCACCCCTCCACTTT	CASSPGPDSPLHF
.	.	TRBV9	TRBJ2-3	TGTGCCAGCAGCGTCGGCGGCGGAGATACGCAGTATTTT	CASSVGGGDTQYF
.	.	TRBV6-2/TRBV6-3	TRBJ1-5	TGTGCCAGCAGCCTCAGACAGACCCAGGGGCAGCCCCAGCATTTT	CASSLRQTQGQPQHF
.	.	TRBV19	TRBJ2-1	TGTGCCAGTAGTGGACAACCAAGCTCCTACAATGAGCAGTTCTTC	CASSGQPSSYNEQFF
TRBD1	.	TRBV9	TRBJ1-4	TGTGCCAGCAGCTTCCAGGGGGCTGGGGATGAAAAACTGTTTTTT	CASSFQGAGDEKLFF
TRBD1	.	TRBV5-1	TRBJ1-1	TGCGCCAGCAGCTCCAGGGGGGATACTGAAGCTTTCTTT	CASSSRGDTEAFF
TRBD2	.	TRBV2	TRBJ2-3	TGTGCCAGCAGTGAAGTCGGGCGGGAGGTAACAGATACGCAGTATTTT	CASSEVGREVTDTQYF
TRBD1	.	TRBV5-6	TRBJ1-3	TGTGCCAGCAGCTTGTTCAGGGGGAACCCACCCCGCTCTGGAAACACCATATATTTT	CASSLFRGNPPRSGNTIYF
TRBD2	.	TRBV27	TRBJ2-2	TGTGCCAGCAGTTTAAGGGGGCTAGCGGGGGGCCGGGAGCTGTTTTTT	CASSLRGLAGGRELFF
TRBD1	.	TRBV5-6	TRBJ2-3	TGTGCCAGCAGCCCTAGACAGGGTCGGACCACAGATACGCAGTATTTT	CASSPRQGRTTDTQYF
.	once	TRBV12-3/TRBV12-4	TRBJ1-1	TGTGCCAGCAGGCCTCAGGGTTTCACTGAAGCTTTCTTT	CASRPQGFTEAFF
TRBD2	.	TRBV9	TRBJ2-5	TGTGCCAGCAGCGTAGTTGCGGGAGGGCCCCAAGAGACCCAGTACTTC	CASSVVAGGPQETQYF
TRBD2	.	TRBV29-1	TRBJ2-1	TGCAGCGTGGGAACTAGCGGTAGTTACAATGAGCAGTTCTTC	CSVGTSGSYNEQFF
.	.	TRBV6-5	TRBJ1-2	TGTGCCAGCAGTTACACGAGGAAAGAGTATGGCTACACCTTC	CASSYTRKEYGYTF
.	once	TRBV6-1	TRBJ1-1	TGTGCCAGCAGTGAATCATCAGGAGCTTTCTTT	CASSESSGAFF
TRBD1	.	TRBV19	TRBJ1-2	TGTGCCAGTAGATTCCGGACAGGGGACCTCTATGGCTACACCTTC	CASRFRTGDLYGYTF
.	.	TRBV3-1/TRBV3-2	TRBJ2-1	TGTGCCAGACCTGGCGACCAAAAGCTGACAGCATCGTTCTTTAATGAGCAGTTCTTC	CARPGDQKLTASFFNEQFF
.	.	TRBV24-1	TRBJ2-1	TGTGCCACCGGGTCGGAGGGTTATTTCAATGAGCAGTTCTTC	CATGSEGYFNEQFF
.	.	TRBV7-6	TRBJ2-2	TGTGCCAGCAGAGTGGAGAATTTGAACACCGGGGAGCTGTTTTTT	CASRVENLNTGELFF
.	.	TRBV24-1	TRBJ1-6	TGTGCCACCCCCTGGGGACTTCCTAATCTACCCCTCCACTTT	CATPWGLPNLPLHF
.	.	TRBV5-5	TRBJ2-5	TGTGCCAGCAGCCTTGGAGCACTAGCAGATCAAGAGACCCAGTACTTC	CASSLGALADQETQYF
TRBD1	.	TRBV27	TRBJ1-2	TGTGCCAGCAGTTTATCGACAGGGGGCGGCTATGGCTACACCTTC	CASSLSTGGGYGYTF
TRBD2	.	TRBV7-8	TRBJ2-7	TGTGCCAGCAGCCCAAAGGGGCTAGCGGGGAGCTCCTACGAGCAGTACTTC	CASSPKGLAGSSYEQYF
TRBD1	.	TRBV25-1	TRBJ2-1	TGTGCCAGCAGTGAGTTAACCGGGACAGGGGCGATCAATGAGCAGTTCTTC	CASSELTGTGAINEQFF
.	.	TRBV6-1	TRBJ1-1	TGTGCCAGCAGTGAACTGGCTTTGAACACTGAAGCTTTCTTT	CASSELALNTEAFF
TRBD2	.	TRBV7-3	TRBJ2-5	TGTGCCAGCAGCGACGGGGGGGCCGAAGAGACCCAGTACTTC	CASSDGGAEETQYF
TRBD2	.	TRBV3-1/TRBV3-2	TRBJ2-1	TGTGCCAGCAGCCAAGGCCCGGGGGGTGAGCAGTTCTTC	CASSQGPGGEQFF
.	.	TRBV7-2	TRBJ2-7	TGTGCCAGCAGCTTACGCGGCGAGCAGTACTTC	CASSLRGEQYF
.	.	TRBV27	TRBJ2-2	TGTGCCAGCATCAGCGCCGGGGAGCTGTTTTTT	CASISAGELFF
.	.	TRBV9	TRBJ2-5	TGTGCCAGCAGCAAAACAGGACAAGAGACCCAGTACTTC	CASSKTGQETQYF
TRBD1	.	TRBV6-5	TRBJ2-3	TGTGCCAGCAGTTACTCGAGGGACAGAGCCAAGTATTTT	CASSYSRDRAKYF
.	.	TRBV30	TRBJ1-4	TGTGCCTGGAGTGTCGGGGGGGAGGCTGAAAAACTGTTTTTT	CAWSVGGEAEKLFF
TRBD1	.	TRBV5-1	TRBJ2-2	TGCGCCAGCAGCTTGCGGCAGGGGGCTTACACCGGGGAGCTGTTTTTT	CASSLRQGAYTGELFF
.	.	TRBV30	TRBJ2-7	TGTGCCTATGGGGCAGGTGGAATCTACGAGCAGTACTTC	CAYGAGGIYEQYF
TRBD1	.	TRBV2	TRBJ1-4	TGTGCCAGCAGTGACTCTACAGGGGTAACTAATGAAAAACTGTTTTTT	CASSDSTGVTNEKLFF
TRBD1	.	TRBV7-2	TRBJ1-1	TGTGCCAGCAGCTCGAAACAGGGGATGAACACTGAAGCTTTCTTT	CASSSKQGMNTEAFF
TRBD1	.	TRBV7-2	TRBJ1-5	TGTGCCAGCAGCTTAGACAGGGGAAATCAGCCCCAGCATTTT	CASSLDRGNQPQHF
TRBD1	.	TRBV28	TRBJ1-1	TGTGCCAGCAGCGTCGAAGGACAGGGATTTGTGGGGGCTTTCTTT	CASSVEGQGFVGAFF
.	.	TRBV19	TRBJ1-2	TGTGCCAGTAGTATAGAAGGAGGGTTTGGCTACACCTTC	CASSIEGGFGYTF
TRBD2	.	TRBV3-1/TRBV3-2	TRBJ2-1	TGTGCCAGCAGCTCAAGCGCGGGAGCCTCGGTTGAGCAGTTCTTC	CASSSSAGASVEQFF
TRBD1	once	TRBV27	TRBJ2-7	TGTGCCAGCAGTCCGGGACAGGGCAAATCCTACGAGCAGTACTTC	CASSPGQGKSYEQYF
.	.	TRBV19	TRBJ2-5	TGTGCCAGTAGTATGAGCCCCCAAGAGACCCAGTACTTC	CASSMSPQETQYF
TRBD1	once	TRBV29-1	TRBJ1-1	TGCAGTACAGGGGGCGCGGGGACTGAAGCTTTCTTT	CSTGGAGTEAFF
.	.	TRBV18	TRBJ2-1	TGTGCCAGCGATGCAGGGTTGGCGAATGAGCAGTTCTTC	CASDAGLANEQFF
.	.	TRBV3-1/TRBV3-2	TRBJ2-1	TGTGCCAGCAGCCTATACAATGAGCAGTTCTTC	CASSLYNEQFF
TRBD1	.	TRBV15	TRBJ2-7	TGTGCCACCAGCTCCCGGGACAGGGGTCTCGCATCCTACGAGCAGTACTTC	CATSSRDRGLASYEQYF
.	.	TRBV5-1	TRBJ1-1	TGCGCCAGCAGCTCAACTACAGGGAGGGAAACTGAAGCTTTCTTT	CASSSTTGRETEAFF
TRBD2	.	TRBV14	TRBJ2-2	TGTGCCAGCAGCCAATTCGTTGGCACTAGCGGGCCGAACACCGGGGAGCTGTTTTTT	CASSQFVGTSGPNTGELFF
TRBD1	.	TRBV5-5	TRBJ1-4	TGTGCCAGCAGCCCCGGGACAGCGGGTGAAAAACTGTTTTTT	CASSPGTAGEKLFF
.	.	TRBV21-1	TRBJ2-1	TGTGCCAGCAGGCGACTAGTCTCCTACAATGAGCAGTTCTTC	CASRRLVSYNEQFF